This TCR beta chain was captured in a study of chemoradiotherapy in HPV16-positive cancers. CDR3 length: 16 residues. Trimming removed 0 bases at V and 0 bases at J, with 12 bases between. The germline gives CDR1 LNHDA, CDR2 SQIVND (reference sequence). This table comes from immunoSEQ multiplex PCR, and its TCRdb copy is limited to in-frame clones, with some not included. The data show around 5,000 clones, more than 85% seen once. The receptor comes from a human donor with HPV-associated anogenital cancer. This material consisted of tumor tissue, taken from a patient who underwent chemoradiotherapy. The chain couples TRBV19 to TRBJ2-7; a weak D match, TRBD2 (5 bases). The CDR3 DNA follows: TGTGCCAGTAGTATAGATTACGTGGGGAGCTCCTACGAGCAGTACTTC. This encodes CASSIDYVGSSYEQYF.